This record looks at one T cell receptor beta chain sequence and its context. The specificity of this receptor is unknown. Nothing much larger sits one base from this clone, and base qualities are not available. This sample was included in a study of blood T cell repertoires in COVID-19 (dated by TCRdb to 2019 to 2021). Study-level background: Collaborator samples came from the United States, Italy and Spain and covered acute and convalescent phases of COVID-19. The prospective study material was composed of cDNA or gDNA derived from T cells, B-cell-depleted T cells, or PBMCs. The samples were drawn from two sources: the first 160 participants of the ongoing ImmuneRACE study, and approximately 1,300 subjects contributed by 6 global collaborators. Subjects who had been exposed to COVID-19, were actively infected with it, or had recovered from it provided the deeply sampled blood TCRbeta repertoires that made up the dataset. A de-identified subject ID, COVID-19 status, age in years and sex were almost always included in the sample metadata. HLA class I and class II types, where available, came from metadata supplied by the sample provider rather than from assay-based typing. A freely available public database, intended as a resource for researchers studying the immune response to SARS-CoV-2, is where the repertoires were released.

Here is what the overall study found, with its caveats: Clinical and demographic metadata were provided uncurated, with the amount varying by source and participant.

The CDR3 starts with the cysteine, ends with the phenylalanine, and has 14 residues. Of the read, only the CDR3 DNA is kept; its 42 bases are in frame from base 1. Trimming costs V 0 bases and J 8 bases, and their ends lie 8 bases apart. The germline V gene (reference sequence) supplies CDR1 MNHNY and CDR2 SVGAGI. TCRbeta CDR3 regions were amplified from genomic DNA by means of the immunoSEQ Assay, a bias-controlled multiplex PCR. On the authors' methods: Nucleated cell counts per sample were estimated from amplification of reference gene primers within the assay. To quantify the absolute abundance of each unique TCRbeta CDR3 rearrangement, sequence reads were collapsed and filtered. For each sample, productive Simpson clonality was calculated as the square root of Simpson's diversity index over productive rearrangements. TCRdb stores this immuneACCESS table with in-frame sequences only. Part of the clones is absent; in the studies checked, under half of the shortfall reflects unresolved V genes, and no reason is known for the rest. The V and J calls and clone size come from that table; D and trimming were worked out from the DNA. Counted in this sample were around 170,000 clones; about 88% of them appeared once. Together, the top ten hold around 9.5% of the sample.

Participants in the prospective study were aged roughly 18 to 100 years, lived in 20 to 25 United States geographic areas, and enrolled through a virtual design. In the prospective study, cohorts were assigned on the basis of participant-reported clinical history obtained from a screening survey and a study questionnaire. For ImmuneRACE Cohort 3, a participant was defined as recovered based on two consecutive negative NP/OP PCR tests, clearance by a healthcare professional, or resolution of symptoms. In the prospective study, whole blood, serum and a nasopharyngeal or oropharyngeal swab were collected from each participant by mobile phlebotomists. Additional blood draws and questionnaires over an approximately 2-month period could optionally be provided by prospective study participants. Blood samples from the prospective study were shipped frozen or at room temperature prior to DNA extraction.

Source material: PBMCs or T cells enriched from blood (not recorded which). The chain employs TRBV6-6 and TRBJ1-6; there is no confident call for the D gene. The TCR was taken from a woman in her late teens or twenties who had recovered from COVID-19. This receptor carries the CDR3 CASSYSADYSPLHF. The sequence in DNA is TGTGCCAGCAGTTACTCGGCGGATTATTCACCCCTCCACTTT.